The 18 T cell receptor beta chains below were found in one sample sequenced in a study of cytomegalovirus exposure and HLA in healthy donors. Amplification used 60 Vbeta primers and 13 Jbeta primers. TCRdb's copy holds only in-frame clones and misses some; the assay was immunoSEQ multiplex PCR. The sample lists 170,000 or so clones; around 84% were seen once. The sample taken for sequencing was PBMCs. The receptor set was obtained from a woman aged 40-49 years in good health and CMV-seronegative.

The chain recombines TRBV10-3 with TRBJ2-2; maybe TRBD1 (5 bases). The germline V gene encodes CDR1 ENHRY and CDR2 SYGVKD. V was clipped by 3 bases and J by 0 bases, with 11 bases between them. The CDR3 totals 16 residues. CDR3 region: CAISELKGSNTGELFF. Here the CDR3 DNA reads TGTGCCATCAGTGAACTAAAGGGGTCGAACACCGGGGAGCTGTTTTTT.

V and J are TRBV7-9 and TRBJ2-3, with 7 bases aligning to TRBD2. CDR1 is SEHNR, CDR2 FQNEAQ, per germline (reference sequence). The ends lost 8 bases at V and 6 bases at J; junction bases unmatched: 5. This CDR3 region has 12 residues. CDR3 residues: CASGGGIDTQYF. The CDR3 DNA reads as TGTGCCAGCGGGGGGGGGATTGATACGCAGTATTTT. The whole variable domain, filled in from reference TRBV7-9 and TRBJ2-3, reads DTGVSQNPRHKITKRGQNVTFRCDPISEHNRLYWYRQTLGQGPEFLTYFQNEAQLEKSRLLSDRFSAERPKGSFSTLEIQRTEQGDSAMYLCASGGGIDTQYFGPGTRLTVL.

This clone was detected a few times. The chain couples TRBV4-1 to TRBJ1-2, with TRBD1 as a possible D gene (5 bases). CDR3 length: 17 residues. CDR1 is MGHRA, CDR2 YSYEKL, per germline. With 1 base removed from V and 5 bases from J, the gap between germline ends came to 20 bases. CDR3 sequence reads: CASSQVLGPKRGYGYTF. CDR3 DNA sequence: TGCGCCAGCAGCCAAGTTCTAGGGCCTAAAAGGGGTTATGGCTACACCTTC.

The chain is built from TRBV11-2 and TRBJ2-7; 11 bases align to TRBD2. Germline CDR1 is SGHAT and CDR2 is FQNNGV. The junction had 6 bases not matched to a gene; V was cut back by 5 bases and J by 6 bases. This CDR3 region has 14 residues. The CDR3 DNA reads TGTGCCAGCAGCAATGCCGGGACTAGCGGCGAGCAGTACTTC. It codes for CASSNAGTSGEQYF.

V is TRBV5-1 and J is TRBJ1-2; unclear D gene. Between the trimmed V and J ends, which lost 2 bases and 8 bases, there was a span of 13 bases. CDR1 SGHRS and CDR2 YFSETQ come from the germline V gene. The CDR3 has 13 amino acids. CDR3 sequence: CASSFSSVVGYTF. CDR3 in DNA: TGCGCCAGCAGCTTTTCCTCGGTTGTCGGCTACACCTTC.

The rearrangement uses TRBV6-1 and TRBJ2-3; the D gene is possibly TRBD2 (6 bases). The CDR3 runs to 15 residues. CDR1 is MNHNS and CDR2 is SASEGT in the germline V gene. V was shortened by 10 bases and J by 1 base, with 18 bases between the two germline ends. The CDR3 spells CANYRGGEGTDTQYF. CDR3 nucleotides: TGTGCCAACTACCGAGGAGGGGAGGGCACAGATACGCAGTATTTT.

The chain carries TRBV2 and TRBJ1-5, with 7 bases fitting TRBD1. This CDR3 region has 13 residues. Germline-derived CDR1 and CDR2 are SNHLY and FYNNEI. The trim removed 7 bases at V and 4 bases at J, leaving 4 bases unmatched. The CDR3 sequence is CASTRDRNQPQHF. In DNA form, the CDR3 reads TGTGCCAGCACCAGGGACAGAAATCAGCCCCAGCATTTT. Full variable domain (rest looked up from reference TRBV2 and TRBJ1-5): EPEVTQTPSHQVTQMGQEVILRCVPISNHLYFYWYRQILGQKVEFLVSFYNNEISEKSEIFDDQFSVERPDGSNFTLKIRSTKLEDSAMYFCASTRDRNQPQHFGDGTRLSIL.

The chain recombines TRBV12-5 with TRBJ1-1; D is undetermined. The germline V gene has CDR1 LGHNT and CDR2 FRNRAP. The CDR3 runs to 14 residues. The ends were cut back, 6 bases at V and 0 bases at J, with 11 bases in the middle. CDR3 in amino acids: CASGYGRLNTEAFF. CDR3 nucleotides: TGTGCTAGTGGCTATGGGAGATTGAACACTGAAGCTTTCTTT.

The chain's CDR3 is CASSYRGSNQPQHF. DNA of the CDR3: TGTGCCAGCAGTTACCGGGGAAGCAATCAGCCCCAGCATTTT. The chain couples TRBV27 to TRBJ1-5; D remains ambiguous. The CDR3 runs 14 residues. In germline, CDR1 is MNHEY, CDR2 SMNVEV (reference sequence). V lost 4 bases to trimming and J lost 1 base, with 8 bases between them.

The V call is TRBV27, the J call TRBJ2-7, with a weak D call TRBD2 (6 bases). The V gene lost 6 bases and the J gene lost 2 bases, with 11 bases spanning the gap. This CDR3 contains 13 residues. Per germline, CDR1 MNHEY and CDR2 SMNVEV (reference sequence). CDR3 DNA: TGTGCCAGCAGCGGGACTGGTCCCTACGAGCAGTACTTC. It is translated as CASSGTGPYEQYF.

This clone turned up a few times. This sequence joins TRBV5-1 and TRBJ2-5; D perhaps matches TRBD1 (6 bases). The CDR3 consists of 14 residues. V lost 1 base to trimming and J lost 3 bases, with 10 bases between them. Germline V gives CDR1 SGHRS, CDR2 YFSETQ. The CDR3 sequence: CASSLQGREETQYF. CDR3 sequence (DNA): TGCGCCAGCAGCTTGCAGGGGAGAGAAGAGACCCAGTACTTC.

The rearrangement links TRBV7-8 to TRBJ2-5; tentative D call: TRBD1 (5 bases). This CDR3 comprises 15 residues. V lost 2 bases and J lost 0, with 10 bases in between. Germline CDR1 reads SGHVS; CDR2 reads FQNEAQ. In DNA, the CDR3 is TGTGCCAGCAGCTTATGGGGCGGAAACCAAGAGACCCAGTACTTC. Its protein is CASSLWGGNQETQYF.

The chain couples TRBV19 to TRBJ1-4, with D hard to call. The CDR3 runs 14 residues. V lost 5 bases and J 8 bases, leaving 15 bases between the germline ends. Germline V gene sequence: CDR1 LNHDA, CDR2 SQIVND (reference sequence). For the CDR3, the DNA is TGTGCCAGTAGTGCCCACTTGCGATCCGAAAAACTGTTTTTT. It translates to CASSAHLRSEKLFF.

CDR3 nucleotide sequence: TGCGCCAGCAGCTTACTACCTAGCGGGGGCACCGGGGAGCTGTTTTTT. It codes for CASSLLPSGGTGELFF. The rearrangement uses TRBV5-1 and TRBJ2-2; 10 bases are a match to TRBD2. Per germline, CDR1 SGHRS and CDR2 YFSETQ. V shed 2 bases and J 4 bases; nucleotides not matched to a gene: 5. The CDR3 consists of 16 residues.

V usage is TRBV9 and J usage is TRBJ1-6; D uncertain. The V gene's germline CDR1 is SGDLS and CDR2 YYNGEE. The V gene lost 3 bases and the J gene lost 3 bases, with 10 bases spanning the gap. The CDR3 extends over 15 amino acids. This chain's CDR3 is CASSETRGYNSPLHF. CDR3 nucleotides: TGTGCCAGCAGCGAAACCCGGGGCTATAATTCACCCCTCCACTTT.

The chain links TRBV10-2 to TRBJ2-1; the match to TRBD2 covers 7 bases. V dropped 6 bases and J dropped 0; count of bases not matched to a gene: 14. Germline lookup yields CDR1 WSHSY and CDR2 SAAADI. The length of the CDR3 is 18 residues. In DNA, the CDR3 is TGCGCCAGCAGGCCCCATCGACTAGCCTCGAACTCCTACAATGAGCAGTTCTTC. This codes for CASRPHRLASNSYNEQFF.

The rearrangement uses TRBV5-6 and TRBJ2-6, with D uncertain. CDR3 length: 14 residues. Germline V gives CDR1 SGHDT, CDR2 YYEEEE. The ends were cut back, 2 bases at V and 0 bases at J, with 3 bases in the middle. CDR3 coding DNA: TGTGCCAGCAGCTTTAGCTCTGGGGCCAACGTCCTGACTTTC. This codes for CASSFSSGANVLTF.

Remarks on this clone: Distinct nucleotide sequences in the sample also encode this CDR3. The chain recombines TRBV18 with TRBJ2-7; 9 bases are a match to TRBD1. Trimming removed 1 base from V and 3 bases from J; junction bases left unmatched: 1. Germline loops: CDR1 KGHSH, CDR2 LQKENI. This CDR3 is built from 14 residues. The CDR3 DNA follows: TGTGCCAGCTCACCACGACAGGGGGTCTACGAGCAGTACTTC. Its protein product is CASSPRQGVYEQYF.